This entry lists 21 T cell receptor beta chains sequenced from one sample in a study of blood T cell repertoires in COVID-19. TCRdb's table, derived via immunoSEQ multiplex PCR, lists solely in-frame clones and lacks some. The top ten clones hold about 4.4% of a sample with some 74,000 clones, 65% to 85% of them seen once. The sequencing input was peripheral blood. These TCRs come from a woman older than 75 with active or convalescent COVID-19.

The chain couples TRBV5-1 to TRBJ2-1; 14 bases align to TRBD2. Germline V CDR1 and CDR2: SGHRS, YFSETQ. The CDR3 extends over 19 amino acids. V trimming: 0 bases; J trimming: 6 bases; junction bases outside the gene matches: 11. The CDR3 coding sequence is TGCGCCAGCAGCTTGGCCGAGGCCGGACTAGCGGGGGGCCGCAATGAGCAGTTCTTC. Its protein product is CASSLAEAGLAGGRNEQFF.

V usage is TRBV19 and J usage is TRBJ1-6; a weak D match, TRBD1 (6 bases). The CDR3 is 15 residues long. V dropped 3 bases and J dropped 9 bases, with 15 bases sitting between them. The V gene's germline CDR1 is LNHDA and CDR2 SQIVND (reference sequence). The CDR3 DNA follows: TGTGCCAGTAGTATGTTCAGTGTAGGGGGTTCACCCCTCCACTTT. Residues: CASSMFSVGGSPLHF.

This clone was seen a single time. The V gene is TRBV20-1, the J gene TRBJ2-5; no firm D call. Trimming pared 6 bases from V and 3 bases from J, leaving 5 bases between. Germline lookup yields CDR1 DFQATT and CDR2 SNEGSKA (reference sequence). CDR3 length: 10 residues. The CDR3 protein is CSAAEETQYF. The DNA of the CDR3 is TGCAGTGCGGCTGAAGAGACCCAGTACTTC.

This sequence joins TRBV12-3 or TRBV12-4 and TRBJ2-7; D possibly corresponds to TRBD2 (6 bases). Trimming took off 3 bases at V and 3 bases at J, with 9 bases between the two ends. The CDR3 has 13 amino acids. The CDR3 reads CASSLRGLYEQYF. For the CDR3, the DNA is TGTGCCAGCAGTTTGCGGGGTCTCTACGAGCAGTACTTC.

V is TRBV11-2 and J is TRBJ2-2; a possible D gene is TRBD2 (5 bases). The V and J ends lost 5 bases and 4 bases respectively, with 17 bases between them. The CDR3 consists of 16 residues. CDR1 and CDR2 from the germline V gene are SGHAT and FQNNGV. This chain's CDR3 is CASSPYNSRGTGELFF. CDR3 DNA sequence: TGTGCCAGCAGCCCCTACAATTCACGGGGCACCGGGGAGCTGTTTTTT.

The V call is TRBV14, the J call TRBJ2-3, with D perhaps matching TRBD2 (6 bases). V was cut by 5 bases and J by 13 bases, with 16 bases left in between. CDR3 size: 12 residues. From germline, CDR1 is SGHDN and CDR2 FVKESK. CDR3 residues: CASSSAGLGEYF. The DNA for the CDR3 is TGTGCCAGCAGCTCGGCGGGGCTAGGAGAGTATTTT. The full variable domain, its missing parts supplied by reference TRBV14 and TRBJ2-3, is EAGVTQFPSHSVIEKGQTVTLRCDPISGHDNLYWYRRVMGKEIKFLLHFVKESKQDESGMPNNRFLAERTGGTYSTLKVQPAELEDSGVYFCASSSAGLGEYFGPGTRLTVL.

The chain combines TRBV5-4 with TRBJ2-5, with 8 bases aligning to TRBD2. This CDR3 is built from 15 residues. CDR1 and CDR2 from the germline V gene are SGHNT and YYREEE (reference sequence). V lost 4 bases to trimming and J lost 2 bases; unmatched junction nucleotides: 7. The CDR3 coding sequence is TGTGCCAGCAGCCTGATCGGGGGGGCTCAAGAGACCCAGTACTTC. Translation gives CASSLIGGAQETQYF. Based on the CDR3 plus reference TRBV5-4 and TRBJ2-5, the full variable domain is ETGVTQSPTHLIKTRGQQVTLRCSSQSGHNTVSWYQQALGQGPQFIFQYYREEENGRGNFPPRFSGLQFPNYSSELNVNALELDDSALYLCASSLIGGAQETQYFGPGTRLLVL.

Written as DNA, the CDR3 is TGTGCCAGCTCACCCCAGAATGAGCAGTTCTTC. It codes for CASSPQNEQFF. The V and J genes are TRBV18 and TRBJ2-1; D gene ambiguous. V was clipped by 3 bases and J by 7 bases, with 4 bases between them. The germline CDR1 and CDR2 sequences are KGHSH and LQKENI. The CDR3 length is 11 residues.

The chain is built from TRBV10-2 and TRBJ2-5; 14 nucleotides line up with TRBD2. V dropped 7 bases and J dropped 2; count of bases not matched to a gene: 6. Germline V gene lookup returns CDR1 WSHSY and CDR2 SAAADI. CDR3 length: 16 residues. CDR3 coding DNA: TGCGCCAGCAAGACTAGCGGGGGGGTAGGGCAAGAGACCCAGTACTTC. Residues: CASKTSGGVGQETQYF.

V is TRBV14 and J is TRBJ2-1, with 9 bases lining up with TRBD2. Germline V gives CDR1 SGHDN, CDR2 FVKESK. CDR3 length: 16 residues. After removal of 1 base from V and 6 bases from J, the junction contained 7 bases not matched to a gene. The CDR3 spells CASSQGTGTSFNEQFF. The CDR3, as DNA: TGTGCCAGCAGCCAAGGAACCGGGACTAGCTTCAATGAGCAGTTCTTC.

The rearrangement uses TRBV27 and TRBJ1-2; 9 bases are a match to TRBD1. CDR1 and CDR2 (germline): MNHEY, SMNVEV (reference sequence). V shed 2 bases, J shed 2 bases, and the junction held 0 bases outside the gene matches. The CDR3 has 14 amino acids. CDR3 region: CASSLGQGNYGYTF. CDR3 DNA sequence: TGTGCCAGCAGTTTAGGACAGGGGAACTATGGCTACACCTTC.

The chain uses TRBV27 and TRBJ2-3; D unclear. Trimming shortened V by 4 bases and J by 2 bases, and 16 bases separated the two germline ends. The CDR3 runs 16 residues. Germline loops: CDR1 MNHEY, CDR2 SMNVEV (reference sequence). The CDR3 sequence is CASSSPSSISTDTQYF. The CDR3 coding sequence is TGTGCCAGCAGTTCACCTTCCTCTATTTCCACAGATACGCAGTATTTT.

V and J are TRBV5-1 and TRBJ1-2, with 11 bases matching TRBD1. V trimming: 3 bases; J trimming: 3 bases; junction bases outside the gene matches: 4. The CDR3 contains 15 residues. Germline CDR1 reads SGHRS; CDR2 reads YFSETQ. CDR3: CASSSGQGAYYGYTF. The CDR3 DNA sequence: TGCGCCAGCAGCTCCGGACAGGGGGCTTACTATGGCTACACCTTC. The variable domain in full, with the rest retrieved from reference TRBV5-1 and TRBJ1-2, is KAGVTQTPRYLIKTRGQQVTLSCSPISGHRSVSWYQQTPGQGLQFLFEYFSETQRNKGNFPGRFSGRQFSNSRSEMNVSTLELGDSALYLCASSSGQGAYYGYTFGSGTRLTVV.

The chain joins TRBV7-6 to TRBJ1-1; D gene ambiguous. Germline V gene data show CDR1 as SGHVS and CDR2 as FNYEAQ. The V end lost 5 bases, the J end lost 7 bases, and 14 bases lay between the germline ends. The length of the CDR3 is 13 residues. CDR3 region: CASSPGEFGEAFF. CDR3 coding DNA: TGTGCCAGCAGCCCCGGTGAGTTCGGTGAAGCTTTCTTT.

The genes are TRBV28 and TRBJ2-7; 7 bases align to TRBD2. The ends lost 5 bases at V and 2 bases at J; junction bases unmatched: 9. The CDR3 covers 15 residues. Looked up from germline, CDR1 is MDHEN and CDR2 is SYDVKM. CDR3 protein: CASSEGLPKTYEQYF. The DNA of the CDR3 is TGTGCCAGCAGTGAGGGACTACCTAAGACCTACGAGCAGTACTTC.

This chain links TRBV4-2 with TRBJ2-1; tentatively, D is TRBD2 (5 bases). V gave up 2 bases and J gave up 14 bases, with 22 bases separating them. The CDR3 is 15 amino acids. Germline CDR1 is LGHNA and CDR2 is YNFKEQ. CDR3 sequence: CASSQTSRGSDSEFF. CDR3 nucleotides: TGTGCCAGCAGCCAAACAAGCCGGGGATCGGATTCGGAGTTCTTC.

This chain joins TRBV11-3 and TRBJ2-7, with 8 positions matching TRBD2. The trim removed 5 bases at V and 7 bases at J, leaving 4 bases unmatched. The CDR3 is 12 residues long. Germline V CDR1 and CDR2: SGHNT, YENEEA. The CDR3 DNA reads TGTGCCAGCAGCCGGGGGGGTGAAGAGCAGTACTTC. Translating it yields CASSRGGEEQYF.

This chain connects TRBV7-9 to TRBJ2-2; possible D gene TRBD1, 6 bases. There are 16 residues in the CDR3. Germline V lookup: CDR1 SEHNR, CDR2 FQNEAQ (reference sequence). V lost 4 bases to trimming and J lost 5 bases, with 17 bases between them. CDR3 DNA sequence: TGTGCCAGCAGCTCATTAGTCTTACAGGGAACCGGGGAGCTGTTTTTT. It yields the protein CASSSLVLQGTGELFF.

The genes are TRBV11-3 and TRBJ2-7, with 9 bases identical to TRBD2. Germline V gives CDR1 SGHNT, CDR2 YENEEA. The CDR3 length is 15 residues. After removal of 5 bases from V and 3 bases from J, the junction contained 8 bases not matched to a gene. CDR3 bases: TGTGCCAGCAGCCCCCGACTAGCGGCCATCTACGAGCAGTACTTC. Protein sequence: CASSPRLAAIYEQYF.

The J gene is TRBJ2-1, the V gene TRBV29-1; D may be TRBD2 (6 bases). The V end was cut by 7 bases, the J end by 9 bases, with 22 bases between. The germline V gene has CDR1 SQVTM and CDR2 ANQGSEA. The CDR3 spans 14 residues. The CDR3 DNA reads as TGCAGCGCCCTGACTAGTCGGAGTGACGGTGAGCAGTTCTTC. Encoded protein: CSALTSRSDGEQFF.

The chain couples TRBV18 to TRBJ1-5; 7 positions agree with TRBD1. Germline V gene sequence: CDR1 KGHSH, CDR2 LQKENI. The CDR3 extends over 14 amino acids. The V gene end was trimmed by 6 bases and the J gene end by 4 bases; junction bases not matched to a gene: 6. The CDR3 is CASSPTTGNQPQHF. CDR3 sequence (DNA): TGTGCCAGCTCGCCGACGACAGGGAATCAGCCCCAGCATTTT.